The clone carrying this T cell receptor beta chain was counted between two and nine times. Its antigen is still unknown. The CDR3 has 12 amino acids. Germline CDR1 is MDHEN and CDR2 is SYDVKM. The V gene lost 3 bases and the J gene lost 4 bases, with 7 bases spanning the gap. The data were taken from a study of T cell repertoires in cytomegalovirus infection. Notes on the study in general: HLA-C-restricted CMV-specific TCR beta clonotypes prevailed in the ex vivo response.

TCRdb itself ran the reads through MiXCR, one entry per CDR3 protein. The sample has around 740,000 distinct CDR3 sequences; approximately 40% are singletons. This sequence joins TRBV28 and TRBJ2-7, with a tentative D call TRBD2 (5 bases). Sequencing input: PBMCs. The sequence derives from a human donor in good health (CMV status not recorded). Some clones in this sample may be carry-over from other donors' samples. The CDR3 protein is CASSFEGYEQYF. The DNA for the CDR3 is TGTGCCAGCAGTTTCGAGGGTTACGAGCAGTACTTC.